This is a list of T cell receptor beta chains from one sample in a study of T-cell reconstitution after alpha-beta-depleted transplantation in children. One entry per CDR3 protein results from TCRdb running MiXCR on the PCR reads. The sample lists 330,000 or so distinct CDR3 sequences, roughly 8.2% occurring once. This material consisted of peripheral blood, taken 360 days after TCRalphabeta/CD19-depleted stem cell transplant. The receptors come from a female patient aged 2 to 10 who had a stem cell transplant for Fanconi anemia, so the T cells may come from the graft donor. Each CDR3 is given with its conserved first and last residue. A D gene is named only where the DNA matches it firmly. Only some rows state a clone size, as once, few, many or a class for expanded clones.

>TRBJ2-1|few|TRBV11-1|.
TGTGCCAGCTCAAACACCTGGGAGCAGTTCTTC
CASSNTWEQFF
>TRBJ2-2|few|TRBV3-1|TRBD2
TGTGCCAGCAGCCAAGGGGCGGGAGTAAACACCGGGGAGCTGTTTTTT
CASSQGAGVNTGELFF
>TRBJ2-7|few|TRBV20-1|.
TGCAGTGCTAGAGGAAACAGCATCTACGAGCAGTACTTC
CSARGNSIYEQYF
>TRBJ1-1|many|TRBV24-1|.
TGTGCCACTCGAGACTTCTCTGACACTGAAGCTTTCTTT
CATRDFSDTEAFF
>TRBJ2-3|many|TRBV20-1|TRBD1
TGCAGTGCTAGTTCCAGGGGGCGCTTCGCAGATACGCAGTATTTT
CSASSRGRFADTQYF
>TRBJ2-2|many|TRBV24-1|.
TGTGCCACCAGTGATTACAGGGAAGGTGGGGAGCTGTTTTTT
CATSDYREGGELFF
>TRBJ1-2|few|TRBV5-5|.
TGTGCCAGCAGCTTGGGTCAACAGGGCTATGGCTACACCTTC
CASSLGQQGYGYTF
>TRBJ2-7|many|TRBV6-6|.
TGTGCCAGCAGACGCAACCCCATCTTCGAGCAGTACTTC
CASRRNPIFEQYF
>TRBJ2-7|many|TRBV5-1|.
TGCGCCAGCAGCTACGGACTCCTTTTAGACGAGCAGTACTTC
CASSYGLLLDEQYF
>TRBJ2-3|many|TRBV5-1|.
TGCGCCAGCAGCTTGACAGGGACAAGCACAGATACGCAGTATTTT
CASSLTGTSTDTQYF
>TRBJ2-7|.|TRBV27|.
TGTGCCAGCAGTTTAAGGGACCCGGGCTCCTACGAGCAGTACTTC
CASSLRDPGSYEQYF
>TRBJ1-6|many|TRBV20-1|.
TGCAGTGCCCAATCCACAGGGACCCTCCACTTT
CSAQSTGTLHF
>TRBJ1-5|few|TRBV4-2|.
TGTGCCAGCAGCCAAGATTTGGCAGGTCCCCGCAATCAGCCCCAGCATTTT
CASSQDLAGPRNQPQHF
>TRBJ2-7|many|TRBV20-1|TRBD2
TGCAGTGCTAGAGGGACTAGCGGGAGTTACGAGCAGTACTTC
CSARGTSGSYEQYF
>TRBJ1-2|many|TRBV6-5|TRBD1
TGTGCCAGCAGCCTCTACAGGGGGCGCGGTGGCTACACCTTC
CASSLYRGRGGYTF
>TRBJ2-3|few|TRBV2|TRBD1
TGTGCCAGCAGGGACCTCGGGACAGCCCCAGATACGCAGTATTTT
CASRDLGTAPDTQYF
>TRBJ2-1|many|TRBV7-7|.
TGTGCTAGCAGCTTAGGCTCACAGGGTGAGCAGTTCTTC
CASSLGSQGEQFF
>TRBJ2-7|few|TRBV27|.
TGTGCCAGCAGTTTCGCAGGCCGGGACTACGAGCAGTACTTC
CASSFAGRDYEQYF
>TRBJ2-3|many|TRBV10-3|.
TGTGCCATCAGTCTTCCTGGGGGACGGGGCACAGATACGCAGTATTTT
CAISLPGGRGTDTQYF
>TRBJ1-6|few|TRBV3-1|.
TGTGCCAGCAGCCCCCGACGAAACCTGAATTCACCCCTCCACTTT
CASSPRRNLNSPLHF
>TRBJ2-1|.|TRBV7-2|TRBD2
TGTGCCAGCGAAACTGGACTAGCGGGAGGATACAATGAGCAGTTCTTC
CASETGLAGGYNEQFF
>TRBJ1-2|many|TRBV7-2|.
TGTGCCAGCAGCTTAGGGCTCGAAGCCGTATCCTACTATGGCTACACCTTC
CASSLGLEAVSYYGYTF
>TRBJ1-5|many|TRBV12-3/TRBV12-4|.
TGTGCCAGCAGTTTAAGAGATAGCAATCAGCCCCAGCATTTT
CASSLRDSNQPQHF
>TRBJ1-1|many|TRBV12-3/TRBV12-4|TRBD1
TGTGCCAGCAGTTTAGACCTTCGACAGGGAGGCGTAGCAGCTTTCTTT
CASSLDLRQGGVAAFF
>TRBJ1-5|many|TRBV20-1|.
TGCAGTGCTGGGCCGAGCTGGGATCAGCCCCAGCATTTT
CSAGPSWDQPQHF
>TRBJ2-2|many|TRBV12-3/TRBV12-4|.
TGTGCCAGCACCCTAGACCTGGGACTTCGCACCGGGGAGCTGTTTTTT
CASTLDLGLRTGELFF
>TRBJ2-2|few|TRBV12-3/TRBV12-4|.
TGTGCCAGCAGTCCCCGTGGCAGGAGCACCGGGGAGCTGTTTTTT
CASSPRGRSTGELFF
>TRBJ2-7|.|TRBV20-1|.
TGCAGTGCTGGTCATCGGGTTGGTAGCCGAAAGGGAGAGCAGTACTTC
CSAGHRVGSRKGEQYF
>TRBJ2-7|.|TRBV9|.
TGTGCCAGCAGCGTTGGTTGGACGGGGTCCTACGAGCAGTACTTC
CASSVGWTGSYEQYF
>TRBJ1-2|.|TRBV29-1|.
TGCAGCGTTTTAGAGTTCTATGGCTACACCTTC
CSVLEFYGYTF
>TRBJ2-7|many|TRBV9|.
TGTGCCAGCAGCGTAGCGGGCAGGGCCGACGAGCAGTACTTC
CASSVAGRADEQYF
>TRBJ2-7|.|TRBV3-1|TRBD1
TGTGCCAGCAGCCAAGCGGGACAGTCCTACGAGCAGTACTTC
CASSQAGQSYEQYF
>TRBJ1-1|few|TRBV6-5|.
TGTGCCAGCAGTTACTCGGTCACAGGGAGCACTGAAGCTTTCTTT
CASSYSVTGSTEAFF
>TRBJ1-5|.|TRBV19|.
TGTGCCAGTAGAGGAACCTTGGGAGGCAATCAGCCCCAGCATTTT
CASRGTLGGNQPQHF
>TRBJ1-2|.|TRBV27|TRBD1
TGTGCCAGCAGTCCCCAGGGGACAGGGGATGGCTACACCTTC
CASSPQGTGDGYTF
>TRBJ2-1|many|TRBV29-1|TRBD2
TGCAGCGTTTGGACTAGCGACTCCTACAATGAGCAGTTCTTC
CSVWTSDSYNEQFF
>TRBJ2-2|many|TRBV7-8|TRBD2
TGTGCCAGCAGCTTCTCGTGGGAGGGAGAGCTGTTTTTT
CASSFSWEGELFF